Each of the 21 T cell receptor beta chains below was sequenced from the same sample in a study of T cell changes during pregnancy in multiple sclerosis. The data were produced by immunoSEQ multiplex PCR, yet TCRdb's version contains in-frame clones alone and is incomplete. The sample includes 20,000 to 25,000 clones, roughly 90% seen only once; the top ten take 6.5% to 9.5%. Sample: CD8+ T cells from peripheral blood mononuclear cells, taken in the first trimester of pregnancy. All receptors come from a female donor in good health, enrolled as a control in a pregnancy study.

The chain carries TRBV2 and TRBJ1-1; D is perhaps TRBD1 (6 bases). With 5 bases removed from V and 7 bases from J, the gap between germline ends came to 26 bases. The CDR3 has 17 residues. Germline V gives CDR1 SNHLY, CDR2 FYNNEI. The CDR3 coding sequence is TGTGCCAGCAGTTCCTCCAGACAGGACCCTAATCCATATGAAGCTTTCTTT. Encoded protein: CASSSSRQDPNPYEAFF.

The chain uses TRBV7-9 and TRBJ1-2, with 9 nucleotides matching TRBD1. V was pared by 5 bases and J by 0 bases, with 4 bases of the junction left unmatched. There are 15 residues in the CDR3. Germline V lookup: CDR1 SEHNR, CDR2 FQNEAQ (reference sequence). DNA for the CDR3: TGTGCCAGCAGCCCGACAGGGGGGACTAACTATGGCTACACCTTC. It encodes CASSPTGGTNYGYTF.

The chain recombines TRBV10-3 with TRBJ2-2, with 9 positions matching TRBD2. The CDR3 extends over 17 amino acids. The germline V gene has CDR1 ENHRY and CDR2 SYGVKD. V dropped 10 bases and J dropped 5; count of bases not matched to a gene: 17. The CDR3 spells CATPPRGGGARTGELFF. CDR3 coding DNA: TGTGCCACCCCCCCTCGCGGCGGGGGGGCTCGAACCGGGGAGCTGTTTTTT.

This clone was found once. The J gene is TRBJ2-3, the V gene TRBV6-6, with D perhaps matching TRBD1 (6 bases). The CDR3 loop spans 12 amino acids. Germline loops: CDR1 MNHNY, CDR2 SVGAGI (reference sequence). Trimming removed 9 bases at V and 8 bases at J, with 15 bases between. CDR3 DNA: TGTGCCAGTCACAGGGAAATGGTTACGCAGTATTTT. It yields the protein CASHREMVTQYF.

This rearrangement joins TRBV11-3 to TRBJ2-1; TRBD2 is a possible D gene (6 bases). The germline V gene has CDR1 SGHNT and CDR2 YENEEA. The CDR3 is made up of 15 amino acids. V gave up 0 bases and J gave up 4 bases, with 10 bases separating them. CDR3 in DNA: TGTGCCAGCAGCTTAGACCTAGCGAGGTACAATGAGCAGTTCTTC. Encoded protein: CASSLDLARYNEQFF.

The chain links TRBV4-2 to TRBJ2-3, with a tentative D call TRBD2 (6 bases). The CDR3 contains 15 residues. Germline V gene sequence: CDR1 LGHNA, CDR2 YNFKEQ. The ends were cut back, 4 bases at V and 6 bases at J, with 17 bases in the middle. CDR3 loop: CASSLGTPSFDTQYF. CDR3 coding DNA: TGTGCCAGCAGCCTTGGGACTCCGTCATTTGATACGCAGTATTTT.

CDR3 residues: CASSFPPSWSVTQYF. CDR3 DNA sequence: TGTGCCAGCAGTTTTCCCCCCTCGTGGTCGGTGACCCAGTACTTC. The chain has TRBV28 and TRBJ2-5; D uncertain. The CDR3 is 15 residues long. Germline loops: CDR1 MDHEN, CDR2 SYDVKM. The V end lost 3 bases, the J end lost 7 bases, and 18 bases lay between the germline ends.

The chain employs TRBV25-1 and TRBJ1-6, with 9 bases matching TRBD1. V lost 4 bases and J lost 7; bases outside the gene matches: 5. Germline lookup yields CDR1 MGHDK and CDR2 SYGVNS. The CDR3 is 15 residues long. The CDR3 nucleotides read TGTGCCAGCAGTGCACAGGGGGCCTTGAATTCACCCCTCCACTTT. Its protein is CASSAQGALNSPLHF.

The chain joins TRBV7-9 to TRBJ1-2, with TRBD1 as a possible D gene (5 bases). This CDR3 is 17 amino acids long. Trimming shortened V by 4 bases and J by 4 bases, and 22 bases separated the two germline ends. From germline, CDR1 is SEHNR and CDR2 FQNEAQ (reference sequence). The CDR3 coding sequence is TGTGCCAGCAGCTACAGCCATCCATCGGGGGATTCCTATGGCTACACCTTC. It encodes CASSYSHPSGDSYGYTF.

The DNA of the CDR3 is TGCAGCGCCCCGGGACTAGCGGGTGTCGGGGGTGAGCAGTTCTTC. This codes for CSAPGLAGVGGEQFF. This rearrangement joins TRBV29-1 to TRBJ2-1, with 12 bases fitting TRBD2. The CDR3 consists of 15 residues. Unmatched junction bases numbered 13, after V lost 7 bases and J lost 9 bases. Germline V gene sequence: CDR1 SQVTM, CDR2 ANQGSEA.

There are a few counts of this clone. The chain joins TRBV6-1 to TRBJ1-4, with 7 bases matching TRBD1. CDR1 is MNHNS, CDR2 SASEGT, per germline. J gave up 8 bases and V 4 bases, and 10 bases lay outside the gene matches. The CDR3 is 15 amino acids. CDR3: CASSGRQGGGEKLFF. For the CDR3, the DNA is TGTGCCAGCAGTGGTCGACAGGGAGGAGGCGAAAAACTGTTTTTT.

CDR3 residues: CASSPPGDTEAFF. DNA of the CDR3: TGTGCCAGCAGCCCCCCCGGGGACACTGAAGCTTTCTTT. V and J are TRBV5-6 and TRBJ1-1; no reliable D call. The CDR3 extends over 13 amino acids. Trimming cost V 4 bases and J 3 bases, with 10 bases left between them. Germline values: CDR1 SGHDT, CDR2 YYEEEE.

The chain has TRBV9 and TRBJ1-6; D is perhaps TRBD1 (6 bases). This CDR3 comprises 14 residues. The V and J ends lost 3 bases and 10 bases respectively, with 14 bases between them. Germline CDR1 is SGDLS and CDR2 is YYNGEE. DNA of the CDR3: TGTGCCAGCAGCGCAACAGGGTTACGGTCACCCCTCCACTTT. Translating gives CASSATGLRSPLHF.

This chain links TRBV4-1 with TRBJ1-1; 8 positions agree with TRBD1. The germline V gene encodes CDR1 MGHRA and CDR2 YSYEKL. Trimming took 3 bases from V and 4 from J; bases not matched to a gene: 4. The CDR3 extends over 14 amino acids. The CDR3 spells CASSHHRGTTEAFF. CDR3 nucleotide sequence: TGCGCCAGCAGCCATCACAGGGGGACCACTGAAGCTTTCTTT.

This clone was detected a few times. V and J are TRBV6-4 and TRBJ1-1, with TRBD1 matching 7 bases. CDR3 size: 14 residues. Trimming cost V 6 bases and J 3 bases; bases outside gene matches: 7. Germline V gene data show CDR1 as MRHNA and CDR2 as SNTAGT. CDR3 sequence (DNA): TGTGCCAGCAGGGTAGGGGGCGCGGACACTGAAGCTTTCTTT. Translated: CASRVGGADTEAFF.

V is TRBV30 and J is TRBJ2-7, with D hard to call. The CDR3 runs 13 residues. The V gene lost 5 bases and the J gene lost 3 bases, with 14 bases spanning the gap. Germline assignment: CDR1 GTSNPN and CDR2 SVGIG (reference sequence). The CDR3 spells CAWSDSVRYEQYF. CDR3 coding DNA: TGTGCCTGGTCCGACTCAGTCCGCTACGAGCAGTACTTC.

The genes are TRBV27 and TRBJ1-1; TRBD1 matches at 11 bases. The CDR3 spans 14 residues. The junction had 5 bases not matched to a gene; V was cut back by 6 bases and J by 5 bases. CDR1 and CDR2 from the germline V gene are MNHEY and SMNVEV (reference sequence). The CDR3 nucleotides are TGTGCCAGCAGGACCGGACAGGGGGCGACTGAAGCTTTCTTT. Translated: CASRTGQGATEAFF.

This CDR3 reads CASSKPRGGQFF. DNA for the CDR3: TGTGCCAGCAGTAAACCGCGGGGCGGGCAGTTCTTC. The chain joins TRBV27 to TRBJ2-1; TRBD2 is a possible D gene (6 bases). In germline, CDR1 is MNHEY, CDR2 SMNVEV (reference sequence). Deletions cut 5 bases from V and 12 bases from J, with 14 bases between. The CDR3 loop spans 12 amino acids.

This sequence joins TRBV14 and TRBJ1-1; 9 bases match TRBD1. This CDR3 has 16 amino acids. The V gene's germline CDR1 is SGHDN and CDR2 FVKESK. Germline trimming cut 6 bases from V and 0 bases from J; bases unmatched to any gene: 8. The CDR3 is CASRVAGQGMNTEAFF. In DNA form, the CDR3 reads TGTGCCAGCAGGGTGGCCGGACAGGGGATGAACACTGAAGCTTTCTTT. Variable domain in full (rest from reference TRBV14 and TRBJ1-1): EAGVTQFPSHSVIEKGQTVTLRCDPISGHDNLYWYRRVMGKEIKFLLHFVKESKQDESGMPNNRFLAERTGGTYSTLKVQPAELEDSGVYFCASRVAGQGMNTEAFFGQGTRLTVV.

The rearrangement joins TRBV13 to TRBJ2-2; 7 nucleotides match TRBD1. CDR1 is PRHDT, CDR2 FYEKMQ, per germline (reference sequence). The V and J ends lost 6 bases and 4 bases, in that order; junction bases with no gene match: 8. The CDR3 runs to 15 residues. CDR3 sequence: CASRTGYRGTGELFF. CDR3 nucleotides: TGTGCCAGCAGGACAGGGTATAGGGGCACCGGGGAGCTGTTTTTT.

V gene TRBV28 combines with J gene TRBJ2-5; 7 bases are shared with TRBD1. The germline CDR1 and CDR2 sequences are MDHEN and SYDVKM. The CDR3 spans 13 residues. Trimming removed 6 bases from V and 5 bases from J; junction bases left unmatched: 6. The CDR3 sequence: CASSLNRGETQYF. The CDR3 nucleotides read TGTGCCAGCAGCCTCAACAGGGGCGAGACCCAGTACTTC.